These 21 T cell receptor beta chains share one sample of origin, sequenced in a study of T and B cells in COVID-19 patients (TCRdb year 2020). Genomic DNA extracted from blood was used in amounts of roughly 220-500 ng for amplification of TRB repertoires. The instrument was an Illumina MiSeq. TRB rearrangements were amplified by multiplex PCR with BIOMED2 TRB-A/B primer pools. In-frame beta chains were kept once TCRdb had trimmed the public reads at Q25 with fastp and called clones with MiXCR. Identical CDR3 proteins give one entry, which carries the most common genes and DNA. A total of roughly 11,000 distinct CDR3 sequences appear in this sample, roughly 30% of them only once. The ten largest clones take up over 11% of the sample. Sequenced: blood. These receptors all come from a human donor with active COVID-19.

The chain uses TRBV6-5 and TRBJ2-1; 10 bases are a match to TRBD2. Per germline, CDR1 MNHEY and CDR2 SVGAGI. The length of the CDR3 is 14 residues. The junction had 7 bases not matched to a gene; V was cut back by 8 bases and J by 6 bases. DNA of the CDR3: TGTGCCAGCGAAAGCGGGGGGGCCGTCAATGAGCAGTTCTTC. Translation gives CASESGGAVNEQFF.

The sample holds a few counts of this clonotype. The chain links TRBV6-2 or TRBV6-3 to TRBJ1-6; D is unresolved. The V and J ends lost 4 bases and 9 bases respectively, with 7 bases between them. The CDR3 loop spans 12 amino acids. CDR1 and CDR2 from the germline V gene are MNHEY and SVGEGT. In DNA, the CDR3 is TGTGCCAGCAGTTCGACCGGTTCACCCCTCCACTTT. The encoded protein is CASSSTGSPLHF.

The CDR3 DNA follows: TGTGCCAGCAGCTCAAAACTAGCTTGGGCGCAGTTCTTC. This translates into CASSSKLAWAQFF. The V call is TRBV7-2, the J call TRBJ2-1, with D maybe TRBD2 (6 bases). CDR3 length: 13 amino acids. Germline CDR1 reads SGHTA; CDR2 reads FQGNSA. V lost 4 bases and J lost 12, with 16 bases in between.

The genes are TRBV5-4 and TRBJ2-7; 7 bases line up with TRBD2. Per germline, CDR1 SGHNT and CDR2 YYREEE (reference sequence). The CDR3 sequence is 16 residues long. J was trimmed by 0 bases and V by 1 base; bases with no gene match: 7. This chain's CDR3 is CASSLSLAASSYEQYF. CDR3 DNA sequence: TGTGCCAGCAGCTTGAGCCTAGCGGCAAGCTCCTACGAGCAGTACTTC.

This clonotype was seen only a few times. V and J are TRBV7-6 and TRBJ2-1; 9 bases match TRBD1. The germline CDR1 and CDR2 sequences are SGHVS and FNYEAQ. The CDR3 is 15 amino acids. The trim removed 5 bases at V and 5 bases at J, leaving 7 bases unmatched. CDR3 sequence: CASSPRGQGNNEQFF. CDR3 nucleotides: TGTGCCAGCAGCCCCCGGGGACAGGGAAACAATGAGCAGTTCTTC. Full variable domain (rest looked up from reference TRBV7-6 and TRBJ2-1): GAGVSQSPRYKVTKRGQDVALRCDPISGHVSLYWYRQALGQGPEFLTYFNYEAQQDKSGLPNDRFSAERPEGSISTLTIQRTEQRDSAMYRCASSPRGQGNNEQFFGPGTRLTVL.

This clonotype is termed medium-sized. The V call is TRBV12-3 or TRBV12-4, the J call TRBJ2-1; D gene uncertain. The CDR3 covers 11 residues. Trimming took 1 base from V and 8 from J, leaving 3 bases between them. CDR3 DNA sequence: TGTGCCAGCAGTTTAGGCTATGAGCAGTTCTTC. Protein: CASSLGYEQFF.

V usage is TRBV13 and J usage is TRBJ2-1; a possible D gene is TRBD1 (5 bases). In germline, CDR1 is PRHDT, CDR2 FYEKMQ (reference sequence). The CDR3 is 15 residues long. The V gene lost 1 base and the J gene lost 7 bases, with 14 bases spanning the gap. CDR3 coding DNA: TGTGCCAGCAGCTTAGAAGGGGTCAGTGGGAATGAGCAGTTCTTC. It codes for CASSLEGVSGNEQFF.

J is TRBJ2-5 and V is TRBV5-1; 11 bases fit TRBD2. The CDR3 consists of 15 residues. Germline V lookup: CDR1 SGHRS, CDR2 YFSETQ. Losses at the gene ends were 4 bases for V and 7 bases for J; bases not matched to a gene: 9. CDR3 region: CASSRGTSGSGTQYF. In DNA form, the CDR3 reads TGCGCCAGCAGCAGAGGGACTAGCGGTTCAGGGACCCAGTACTTC.

In its sample, this clonotype ranks as medium-sized. The chain recombines TRBV18 with TRBJ1-4, with a weak D call TRBD1 (6 bases). CDR3 size: 15 residues. Germline lookup yields CDR1 KGHSH and CDR2 LQKENI. V lost 0 bases to trimming and J lost 6 bases, with 11 bases between them. CDR3 residues: CASSPPSGGDEKLFF. The CDR3 region has the DNA TGTGCCAGCTCACCACCCTCGGGGGGCGATGAAAAACTGTTTTTT.

This clonotype came up a few times. The V call is TRBV12-3 or TRBV12-4, the J call TRBJ2-2; D is undetermined. This CDR3 has 15 amino acids. V gave up 5 bases and J gave up 6 bases, with 16 bases separating them. The CDR3, as DNA: TGTGCCAGCAGTCCCACACGAATTAGGGCCGGGGAGCTGTTTTTT. It specifies CASSPTRIRAGELFF.

The V and J genes are TRBV19 and TRBJ2-3; TRBD2 agrees at 11 bases. Unmatched junction bases numbered 6, after V lost 4 bases and J lost 3 bases. Germline V gene data show CDR1 as LNHDA and CDR2 as SQIVND (reference sequence). This CDR3 comprises 16 residues. CDR3 bases: TGTGCCAGTAGTAAGGCTAGCGGGGGGCGGACAGATACGCAGTATTTT. Its translation is CASSKASGGRTDTQYF.

This chain links TRBV5-6 with TRBJ1-5; D perhaps matches TRBD1 (6 bases). Germline CDR1 is SGHDT and CDR2 is YYEEEE. This CDR3 has 15 residues. Deletions cut 5 bases from V and 5 bases from J, with 17 bases between. CDR3 protein: CASSLPAGDHQPQHF. Written as DNA, the CDR3 is TGTGCCAGCAGTTTACCGGCAGGGGACCATCAGCCCCAGCATTTT.

The J gene is TRBJ1-5, the V gene TRBV27; no firm D call. Trimming removed 6 bases from V and 3 bases from J, with 12 bases in between. CDR1 is MNHEY and CDR2 is SMNVEV in the germline V gene (reference sequence). The CDR3 consists of 14 residues. The CDR3 nucleotides are TGTGCCAGCAGGCCCGTCCCTTCCAATCAGCCCCAGCATTTT. It yields the protein CASRPVPSNQPQHF.

The J gene is TRBJ1-3, the V gene TRBV18; D might be TRBD1 (5 bases). The CDR3 is 14 residues long. V lost 3 bases and J lost 7, with 13 bases in between. The V gene's germline CDR1 is KGHSH and CDR2 LQKENI. This CDR3 reads CASSPRGSPNTIYF. The CDR3 nucleotides read TGTGCCAGCTCACCCCGGGGGAGCCCGAACACCATATATTTT. Complete variable domain (other parts from reference TRBV18 and TRBJ1-3): NAGVMQNPRHLVRRRGQEARLRCSPMKGHSHVYWYRQLPEEGLKFMVYLQKENIIDESGMPKERFSAEFPKEGPSILRIQQVVRGDSAAYFCASSPRGSPNTIYFGEGSWLTVV.

The chain links TRBV24-1 to TRBJ2-2; possible D gene TRBD2, 5 bases. CDR1 is KGHDR and CDR2 is SFDVKD in the germline V gene. The V gene lost 5 bases and the J gene lost 5 bases, with 14 bases spanning the gap. CDR3 size: 15 residues. This CDR3 is CATSVKDLNTGELFF. CDR3 coding DNA: TGTGCCACCAGTGTAAAGGACTTGAATACCGGGGAGCTGTTTTTT.

The rearrangement uses TRBV6-1 and TRBJ2-7, with unresolved D. V lost 2 bases and J 4 bases, leaving 6 bases between the germline ends. The germline V gene encodes CDR1 MNHNS and CDR2 SASEGT. There are 12 residues in the CDR3. This chain's CDR3 is CASSESRYEQYF. The CDR3 DNA reads as TGTGCCAGCAGTGAATCGAGGTACGAGCAGTACTTC.

This clonotype rates as medium-sized. V is TRBV29-1 and J is TRBJ2-2, with a weak D call TRBD2 (6 bases). The V gene lost 0 bases and the J gene lost 10 bases, with 9 bases spanning the gap. Germline-derived CDR1 and CDR2 are SQVTM and ANQGSEA. This CDR3 is 12 amino acids long. The CDR3 protein is CSVEDLALELFF. CDR3 nucleotides: TGCAGCGTTGAAGATCTAGCGTTGGAGCTGTTTTTT.

The J gene is TRBJ2-1, the V gene TRBV6-2 or TRBV6-3; D is unclear. V lost 2 bases and J 3 bases, leaving 8 bases between the germline ends. The CDR3 totals 14 residues. CDR1 is MNHEY and CDR2 is SVGEGT in the germline V gene. As DNA, the CDR3 is TGTGCCAGCAGTTACCAAGGCAGCTACAATGAGCAGTTCTTC. Residues: CASSYQGSYNEQFF.

J is TRBJ2-3 and V is TRBV29-1; D possibly matches TRBD1 or TRBD2 (6 bases each). This CDR3 is 11 amino acids long. Per the germline V gene, CDR1 is SQVTM and CDR2 is ANQGSEA. As DNA, the CDR3 is TGCAGTCCCGAGGGGGGCGGTACGCAGTATTTT. Its protein is CSPEGGGTQYF.

The V and J genes are TRBV12-3 or TRBV12-4 and TRBJ2-7, with 11 bases lining up with TRBD2. The CDR3 length is 21 residues. V lost 4 bases and J lost 4; bases outside the gene matches: 24. CDR3 nucleotide sequence: TGTGCCAGCAGTTCGATTAGCGGGGGGGCAAAGGAAAATAAGAGATTGTACGAGCAGTACTTC. This sequence encodes CASSSISGGAKENKRLYEQYF.

Sample share makes this clonotype medium-sized. The chain uses TRBV12-3 or TRBV12-4 and TRBJ2-1; 10 bases align to TRBD1. V lost 6 bases, J lost 5 bases, and 7 bases stayed unmatched. This CDR3 has 15 residues. CDR3 DNA: TGTGCCAGCAGCCACCGGGACAGGGGAAACAATGAGCAGTTCTTC. Translating it yields CASSHRDRGNNEQFF.